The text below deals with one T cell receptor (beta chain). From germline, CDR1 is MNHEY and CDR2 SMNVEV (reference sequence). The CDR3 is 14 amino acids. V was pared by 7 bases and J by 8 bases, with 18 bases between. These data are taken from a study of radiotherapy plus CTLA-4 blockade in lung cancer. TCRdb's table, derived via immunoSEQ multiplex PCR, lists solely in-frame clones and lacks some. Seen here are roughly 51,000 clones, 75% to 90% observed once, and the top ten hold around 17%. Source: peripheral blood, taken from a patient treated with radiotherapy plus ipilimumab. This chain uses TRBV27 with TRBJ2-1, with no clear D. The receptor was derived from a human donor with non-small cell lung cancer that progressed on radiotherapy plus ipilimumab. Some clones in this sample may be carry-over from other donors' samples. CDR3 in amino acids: CASTALSHFDEQFF. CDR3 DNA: TGTGCCAGCACCGCACTAAGCCACTTCGATGAGCAGTTCTTC.